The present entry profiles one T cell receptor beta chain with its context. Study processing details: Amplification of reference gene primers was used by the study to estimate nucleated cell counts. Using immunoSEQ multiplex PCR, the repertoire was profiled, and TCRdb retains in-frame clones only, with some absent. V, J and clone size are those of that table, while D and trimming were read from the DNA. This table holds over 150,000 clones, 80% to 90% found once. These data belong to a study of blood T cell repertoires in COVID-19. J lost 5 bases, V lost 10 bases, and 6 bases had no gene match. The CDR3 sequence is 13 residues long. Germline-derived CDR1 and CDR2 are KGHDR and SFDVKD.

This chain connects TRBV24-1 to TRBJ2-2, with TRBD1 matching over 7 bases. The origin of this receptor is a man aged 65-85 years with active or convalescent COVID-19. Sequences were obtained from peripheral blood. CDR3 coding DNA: TGTGCCACTAGACAGGGTGGAACCGGGGAGCTGTTTTTT. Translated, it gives CATRQGGTGELFF.